The next 24 T cell receptor beta chains were all read from a single sample in a study of blood T cells in healthy people across ages. With a J-beta primer mix and a sample-barcoded 5' primer, a second PCR ran roughly 6 to 12 cycles. TCRdb reprocessed the 5' RACE reads with MiXCR, giving one entry per CDR3 protein. The sample consists of roughly 800,000 distinct CDR3 sequences, more than 45% of them appearing once. The sequenced sample consisted of blood. These receptor sequences come from a man aged 25 to 40 in good health.

Remarks on this clonotype: Given a much more abundant clone one base away, this may be a read error. The chain couples TRBV20-1 to TRBJ2-5, with TRBD2 matching over 12 bases. V trimming: 1 base; J trimming: 11 bases; junction bases outside the gene matches: 8. The CDR3 spans 14 residues. Germline V lookup: CDR1 DFQATT, CDR2 SNEGSKA (reference sequence). The CDR3 is CSARGTSGIHGQYF. The CDR3 region has the DNA TGCAGTGCTAGAGGGACTAGCGGGATCCACGGGCAGTACTTC.

The J gene is TRBJ2-1, the V gene TRBV27, with D unclear. CDR1 is MNHEY, CDR2 SMNVEV, per germline (reference sequence). V was pared by 7 bases and J by 4 bases, with 17 bases between. The CDR3 runs to 15 residues. For the CDR3, the DNA is TGTGCCAGCACAGGCCTCCCTAAGGGTTACAATGAGCAGTTCTTC. Translated, it gives CASTGLPKGYNEQFF.

The chain links TRBV7-8 to TRBJ2-1, with 7 bases matching TRBD2. Germline V gene lookup returns CDR1 SGHVS and CDR2 FQNEAQ. V was pared by 1 base and J by 0 bases, with 6 bases of the junction left unmatched. The CDR3 is 17 amino acids. CDR3 residues: CASSLGGGRGSYNEQFF. The CDR3 DNA reads as TGTGCCAGCAGCTTAGGAGGAGGGAGGGGCTCCTACAATGAGCAGTTCTTC.

This clonotype was observed a few times. V usage is TRBV28 and J usage is TRBJ1-2; D gene unclear. Germline V gives CDR1 MDHEN, CDR2 SYDVKM. V lost 4 bases and J lost 4, with 7 bases in between. CDR3 length: 12 amino acids. The CDR3 is CASSSRAYGYTF. CDR3 bases: TGTGCCAGCAGTTCTCGCGCCTATGGCTACACCTTC.

This clonotype has ten or more counts. The chain links TRBV29-1 to TRBJ1-2, with TRBD1 identical over 9 bases. The J segment lost 8 bases and the V segment lost 7 bases, leaving 8 bases of the junction unmatched. The CDR3 has 12 amino acids. CDR1 and CDR2 from the germline V gene are SQVTM and ANQGSEA. The DNA for the CDR3 is TGCAGCGGGGTGGGACAGGGTGGCGGCTACACCTTC. Translating gives CSGVGQGGGYTF.

The chain joins TRBV12-3 or TRBV12-4 to TRBJ1-5; 8 bases match TRBD1. V lost 5 bases, J lost 3 bases, and 12 bases stayed unmatched. This CDR3 spans 17 amino acids. Written as DNA, the CDR3 is TGTGCCAGCAGTCCCCGGGCGGGGACAGGCGTCAATCAGCCCCAGCATTTT. Translating gives CASSPRAGTGVNQPQHF.

The genes are TRBV6-1 and TRBJ2-4; the D is unclear. With 5 bases removed from V and 1 base from J, the gap between germline ends came to 12 bases. The germline V gene has CDR1 MNHNS and CDR2 SASEGT. CDR3 length: 15 amino acids. The CDR3 DNA follows: TGTGCCAGCAGTCGAGTCAAAACCGCCAAAAACATTCAGTACTTC. It encodes CASSRVKTAKNIQYF.

This clonotype has only a few counts. The chain carries TRBV13 and TRBJ2-7; D tentatively fits TRBD1 or TRBD2 (6 bases each). This CDR3 has 14 amino acids. V was pared by 1 base and J by 3 bases, with 10 bases between. CDR1 is PRHDT, CDR2 FYEKMQ, per germline (reference sequence). DNA for the CDR3: TGTGCCAGCAGCTTAGCGGGGGCCCACTACGAGCAGTACTTC. Its protein is CASSLAGAHYEQYF.

The chain uses TRBV24-1 and TRBJ2-5, with D unresolved. Between the trimmed V and J ends, which lost 2 bases and 5 bases, there was a span of 8 bases. There are 13 residues in the CDR3. The V gene's germline CDR1 is KGHDR and CDR2 SFDVKD. As DNA, the CDR3 is TGTGCCACCAGTGATTCTTCGCGGGAGACCCAGTACTTC. Translated: CATSDSSRETQYF.

DNA of the CDR3: TGTGCCAGCAGTTTTGGGGGCGCGGACGAGCAGTACTTC. Amino acid sequence: CASSFGGADEQYF. The chain carries TRBV27 and TRBJ2-5; D may be TRBD1 (6 bases). The J call may be faulty, since TRBJ2-7 better matches the DNA end. Per the germline V gene, CDR1 is MNHEY and CDR2 is SMNVEV (reference sequence). This CDR3 has 13 residues.

This clonotype was picked up one time. The chain links TRBV7-2 to TRBJ2-7, with 13 bases identical to TRBD2. J gave up 2 bases and V 5 bases, and 6 bases lay outside the gene matches. Per germline, CDR1 SGHTA and CDR2 FQGNSA. The CDR3 consists of 16 residues. The CDR3 here is CASSISGTSGAYEQYF. For the CDR3, the DNA is TGTGCCAGCAGCATCAGCGGGACTAGCGGGGCCTACGAGCAGTACTTC.

This clonotype was observed once. V and J are TRBV27 and TRBJ2-1; TRBD1 aligns across 11 bases. J was trimmed by 4 bases and V by 6 bases; bases with no gene match: 5. This CDR3 contains 15 residues. Germline V gene lookup returns CDR1 MNHEY and CDR2 SMNVEV (reference sequence). CDR3 region: CASRTGTGGYNEQFF. The CDR3 DNA reads TGTGCCAGCAGAACCGGGACAGGGGGTTACAATGAGCAGTTCTTC.

This rearrangement joins TRBV12-3 or TRBV12-4 to TRBJ2-1; D is perhaps TRBD1 (6 bases). This CDR3 is built from 13 residues. Trimming stripped 5 bases from V and 12 bases from J, with 17 bases between. CDR3 sequence (DNA): TGTGCCAGCAGTCCACAGGGTAAAGGTGGGCAGTTCTTC. It is translated as CASSPQGKGGQFF.

The table lists this clonotype with a few counts. The gene calls are TRBV12-3 or TRBV12-4 and TRBJ1-1; D call uncertain. The CDR3 contains 13 residues. Between the trimmed V and J ends, which lost 2 bases and 10 bases, there was a span of 14 bases. The CDR3 loop reads CASSLISGNRAFF. In nucleotides, the CDR3 is TGTGCCAGCAGTTTAATATCGGGAAATAGAGCTTTCTTT.

V gene TRBV7-9 combines with J gene TRBJ1-6; D is undetermined. The CDR3 runs 15 residues. Per germline, CDR1 SEHNR and CDR2 FQNEAQ (reference sequence). Trimming cost V 1 base and J 6 bases, with 10 bases left between them. The CDR3 here is CASSLDLAPNSPLHF. CDR3 coding DNA: TGTGCCAGCAGCTTAGATTTGGCTCCTAATTCACCCCTCCACTTT. The full variable domain, completed using reference TRBV7-9 and TRBJ1-6, is DTGVSQNPRHKITKRGQNVTFRCDPISEHNRLYWYRQTLGQGPEFLTYFQNEAQLEKSRLLSDRFSAERPKGSFSTLEIQRTEQGDSAMYLCASSLDLAPNSPLHFGNGTRLTVT.

This clonotype appeared a single time. This chain uses TRBV9 with TRBJ1-1, with D hard to call. CDR1 is SGDLS, CDR2 YYNGEE, per germline. The CDR3 loop spans 13 amino acids. Trimming removed 2 bases at V and 5 bases at J, with 10 bases between. The CDR3 nucleotides are TGTGCCAGCAGCGTCACATGGAGGACTGAAGCTTTCTTT. As protein: CASSVTWRTEAFF.

The sample holds a few counts of this clonotype. The rearrangement uses TRBV19 and TRBJ2-6, with a tentative D call TRBD1 (6 bases). The CDR3 extends over 15 amino acids. Germline loops: CDR1 LNHDA, CDR2 SQIVND (reference sequence). With 4 bases removed from V and 0 bases from J, the gap between germline ends came to 7 bases. The CDR3 region has the DNA TGTGCCAGTAGTAAAGGGGGCTCTGGGGCCAACGTCCTGACTTTC. Amino acid sequence: CASSKGGSGANVLTF.

The chain recombines TRBV7-2 with TRBJ2-2; D may be TRBD1 (6 bases). Trimming left V 5 bases short and J 5 bases short, with 18 bases between. The CDR3 is 16 residues long. Germline V gene lookup returns CDR1 SGHTA and CDR2 FQGNSA. CDR3: CASSQRGKGQTGELFF. The CDR3 bases are TGTGCCAGCAGCCAGAGGGGGAAGGGGCAAACCGGGGAGCTGTTTTTT.

V gene TRBV4-1 combines with J gene TRBJ2-1; tentative D call: TRBD1 (7 bases). The V end lost 2 bases, the J end lost 9 bases, and 23 bases lay between the germline ends. Germline V CDR1 and CDR2: MGHRA, YSYEKL. There are 17 residues in the CDR3. CDR3 DNA sequence: TGCGCCAGCAGCCAAAGAATAACAGGGGAGGATGTTGGTGAGCAGTTCTTC. Translating it yields CASSQRITGEDVGEQFF.

In its sample, this clonotype was seen once. This chain links TRBV14 with TRBJ2-1; 9 positions agree with TRBD2. This CDR3 is built from 17 residues. Germline V gene lookup returns CDR1 SGHDN and CDR2 FVKESK. V was clipped by 1 base and J by 0 bases; unmatched bases: 4. The CDR3 DNA follows: TGTGCCAGCAGCCAAGCTAGCGGGGAAAGCTCCTACAATGAGCAGTTCTTC. This sequence encodes CASSQASGESSYNEQFF.

This clonotype was seen once. V gene TRBV20-1 combines with J gene TRBJ2-7; TRBD2 matches at 12 bases. The germline gives CDR1 DFQATT, CDR2 SNEGSKA (reference sequence). The CDR3 runs 15 residues. Trimming at V came to 0 bases and at J to 5 bases, leaving 5 bases not matched to a gene. CDR3 DNA: TGCAGTGCTAGAGAACTAGCGGGAGGATCCGACGAGCAGTACTTC. This sequence encodes CSARELAGGSDEQYF.

The chain combines TRBV13 with TRBJ2-1, with 9 bases that match TRBD2. Germline CDR1 reads PRHDT; CDR2 reads FYEKMQ (reference sequence). The CDR3 has 15 residues. Trimming removed 3 bases from V and 7 bases from J; junction bases left unmatched: 7. The CDR3 loop reads CASSLGGGASNEQFF. The CDR3 nucleotides are TGTGCCAGCAGCTTGGGCGGGGGGGCCTCTAATGAGCAGTTCTTC. Filled out from reference TRBV13 and TRBJ2-1, the complete variable domain reads AAGVIQSPRHLIKEKRETATLKCYPIPRHDTVYWYQQGPGQDPQFLISFYEKMQSDKGSIPDRFSAQQFSDYHSELNMSSLELGDSALYFCASSLGGGASNEQFFGPGTRLTVL.

The rearrangement links TRBV15 to TRBJ1-2, with D hard to call. Germline V lookup: CDR1 LNHNV, CDR2 YYDKDF (reference sequence). The CDR3 contains 13 residues. Trimming cost V 3 bases and J 5 bases, with 10 bases left between them. CDR3 sequence (DNA): TGTGCCACCAGCAGGCTGTTTACGTATGGCTACACCTTC. Amino acids: CATSRLFTYGYTF.

The chain carries TRBV9 and TRBJ2-7, with D maybe TRBD1 (6 bases). CDR1 is SGDLS and CDR2 is YYNGEE in the germline V gene. The CDR3 consists of 13 residues. V was shortened by 3 bases and J by 2 bases, with 9 bases between the two germline ends. The CDR3 DNA reads TGTGCCAGCAGCGCGGACAGTCCCTACGAGCAGTACTTC. This codes for CASSADSPYEQYF.